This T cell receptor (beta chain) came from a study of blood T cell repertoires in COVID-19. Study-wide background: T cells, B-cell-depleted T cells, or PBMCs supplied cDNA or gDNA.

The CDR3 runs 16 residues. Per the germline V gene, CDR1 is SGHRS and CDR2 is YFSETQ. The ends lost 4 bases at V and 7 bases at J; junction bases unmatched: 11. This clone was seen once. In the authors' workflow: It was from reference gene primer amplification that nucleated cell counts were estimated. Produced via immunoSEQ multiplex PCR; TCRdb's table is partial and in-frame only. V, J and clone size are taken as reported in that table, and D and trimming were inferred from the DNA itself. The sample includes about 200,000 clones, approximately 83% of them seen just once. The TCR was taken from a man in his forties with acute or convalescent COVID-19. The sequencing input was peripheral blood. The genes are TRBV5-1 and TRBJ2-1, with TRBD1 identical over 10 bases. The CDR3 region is CASSRGSGTGENEQFF. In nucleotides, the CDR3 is TGCGCCAGCAGCCGAGGCTCCGGGACAGGGGAAAATGAGCAGTTCTTC.